The 28 T cell receptor beta chains below come from one sample, sequenced in a study of long-term antiretroviral therapy in people with HIV. Version v3.0 of the immunoSEQ assay ran at survey level. Some clones are missing from TCRdb's copy, which holds only in-frame ones; the method was immunoSEQ multiplex PCR. The sample contains 20,000 to 25,000 clones, around four fifths of which appear only once. Sample: unsorted PBMCs, taken roughly 4 years after starting antiretroviral therapy. These receptors originate from a man aged 18-30 years with HIV.

The genes are TRBV19 and TRBJ1-2; unclear D gene. CDR3 length equals 12 residues. Per germline, CDR1 LNHDA and CDR2 SQIVND (reference sequence). Trimming pared 5 bases from V and 4 bases from J, leaving 8 bases between. The CDR3 DNA reads as TGTGCCAGTAGTCCAAGTAGCTATGGCTACACCTTC. Its translation is CASSPSSYGYTF.

V is TRBV28 and J is TRBJ2-2, with 10 bases lining up with TRBD1. V lost 5 bases to trimming and J lost 5 bases; unmatched junction nucleotides: 5. The CDR3 totals 15 residues. The V gene's germline CDR1 is MDHEN and CDR2 SYDVKM. CDR3 nucleotide sequence: TGTGCCAGCAGTCTAGGGACAGGGGTGACCGGGGAGCTGTTTTTT. Its protein is CASSLGTGVTGELFF.

The V and J genes are TRBV7-9 and TRBJ2-2; D is uncertain. Germline values: CDR1 SEHNR, CDR2 FQNEAQ (reference sequence). CDR3 size: 13 residues. The V end was cut by 8 bases, the J end by 2 bases, with 9 bases between. CDR3 in amino acids: CASLGFNTGELFF. The CDR3 bases are TGTGCCAGCTTGGGCTTTAACACCGGGGAGCTGTTTTTT.

In DNA form, the CDR3 reads TGCGCCAGCAGCTTCTTCACTAGCGGAGAGACCCAGTACTTC. Its translation is CASSFFTSGETQYF. The chain has TRBV5-1 and TRBJ2-5; TRBD2 matches at 8 bases. CDR3 length: 14 residues. CDR1 SGHRS and CDR2 YFSETQ come from the germline V gene. J was trimmed by 4 bases and V by 2 bases; bases with no gene match: 4.

This clone was detected a few times. The V call is TRBV6-1, the J call TRBJ2-2; D unclear. CDR1 and CDR2 (germline): MNHNS, SASEGT. V gave up 2 bases and J gave up 4 bases, with 11 bases separating them. The CDR3 sequence is 15 residues long. CDR3 sequence (DNA): TGTGCCAGCAGTGAACAGTCGTTAGGCACCGGGGAGCTGTTTTTT. The encoded protein is CASSEQSLGTGELFF.

The J gene is TRBJ2-7, the V gene TRBV4-1; no reliable D call. V gave up 1 base and J gave up 3 bases, with 7 bases separating them. This CDR3 is built from 13 residues. Germline-derived CDR1 and CDR2 are MGHRA and YSYEKL. The CDR3 protein is CASSQGSGYEQYF. CDR3 DNA sequence: TGCGCCAGCAGCCAAGGGTCAGGCTACGAGCAGTACTTC.

The rearrangement links TRBV5-1 to TRBJ2-5; 9 bases are a match to TRBD1. Trimming took 1 base from V and 3 from J; bases not matched to a gene: 4. The germline gives CDR1 SGHRS, CDR2 YFSETQ. This CDR3 has 15 residues. CDR3 loop: CASSLTGTGKETQYF. CDR3 nucleotides: TGCGCCAGCAGCTTGACCGGGACAGGGAAAGAGACCCAGTACTTC.

The rearrangement links TRBV5-6 to TRBJ2-5; tentatively, D is TRBD2 (5 bases). From germline, CDR1 is SGHDT and CDR2 YYEEEE. The germline V and J ends were trimmed by 0 bases and 0 bases, with 9 bases remaining between them. This CDR3 is 15 amino acids long. CDR3 in DNA: TGTGCCAGCAGCTTGGCAGGACTCAACCAAGAGACCCAGTACTTC. Residues: CASSLAGLNQETQYF.

The chain joins TRBV15 to TRBJ2-1, with a weak D call TRBD2 (7 bases). The CDR3 extends over 19 amino acids. The V gene's germline CDR1 is LNHNV and CDR2 YYDKDF (reference sequence). Trimming removed 0 bases at V and 4 bases at J, with 22 bases between. The CDR3 DNA reads TGTGCCACCAGCAGAGAATGGGTGGGGCGGGGGCTAGCTTACAATGAGCAGTTCTTC. This translates into CATSREWVGRGLAYNEQFF.

The chain is built from TRBV5-1 and TRBJ2-7; D may be TRBD1 (6 bases). Germline assignment: CDR1 SGHRS and CDR2 YFSETQ. The ends were cut back, 4 bases at V and 2 bases at J, with 19 bases in the middle. The CDR3 loop spans 16 amino acids. This CDR3 is CASSMTPSGEAYEQYF. CDR3 DNA sequence: TGCGCCAGCAGCATGACACCCTCAGGGGAAGCCTACGAGCAGTACTTC.

The chain combines TRBV5-1 with TRBJ2-7; D is perhaps TRBD2 (5 bases). Between the trimmed V and J ends, which lost 1 base and 6 bases, there was a span of 35 bases. This CDR3 region has 21 residues. The germline V gene encodes CDR1 SGHRS and CDR2 YFSETQ. DNA of the CDR3: TGCGCCAGCAGCTTGATCAGCATCTGGTTGGTCAGTGTTACCTTCCGGGGCGAGCAGTACTTC. Translating gives CASSLISIWLVSVTFRGEQYF.

The chain is built from TRBV19 and TRBJ1-3; no firm D call. Germline values: CDR1 LNHDA, CDR2 SQIVND (reference sequence). V lost 3 bases and J 2 bases, leaving 8 bases between the germline ends. The CDR3 is made up of 14 amino acids. The CDR3 reads CASSIRRPGNTIYF. CDR3 nucleotide sequence: TGTGCCAGTAGTATCAGGAGGCCTGGAAACACCATATATTTT.

The gene calls are TRBV5-1 and TRBJ1-5; D is perhaps TRBD1 (6 bases). There are 14 residues in the CDR3. The V and J ends lost 5 bases and 5 bases respectively, with 14 bases between them. Germline V gene data show CDR1 as SGHRS and CDR2 as YFSETQ. CDR3 amino acids: CASSWGGRDQPQHF. DNA for the CDR3: TGCGCCAGCAGTTGGGGGGGGCGAGATCAGCCCCAGCATTTT.

V is TRBV18 and J is TRBJ2-1; D is undetermined. CDR3 size: 15 residues. V lost 2 bases, J lost 0 bases, and 8 bases lay in between. The germline V gene has CDR1 KGHSH and CDR2 LQKENI. The CDR3 nucleotides read TGTGCCAGCTCACCAACAGCGAGCTCCTACAATGAGCAGTTCTTC. It encodes CASSPTASSYNEQFF.

This clone showed up just once. The chain couples TRBV29-1 to TRBJ1-6; no clear D gene. CDR1 SQVTM and CDR2 ANQGSEA come from the germline V gene. V was shortened by 6 bases and J by 8 bases, with 14 bases between the two germline ends. This CDR3 is built from 13 residues. This chain's CDR3 is CSVAGARDSPLHF. For the CDR3, the DNA is TGCAGCGTCGCCGGTGCTCGGGATTCACCCCTCCACTTT.

The J gene is TRBJ2-1, the V gene TRBV27; 11 bases align to TRBD2. This CDR3 region has 17 residues. The germline V gene has CDR1 MNHEY and CDR2 SMNVEV (reference sequence). The V and J ends lost 5 bases and 3 bases, in that order; junction bases with no gene match: 9. This CDR3 reads CASSPFLAGGIYNEQFF. The CDR3, as DNA: TGTGCCAGCAGTCCGTTCCTAGCGGGGGGAATCTACAATGAGCAGTTCTTC.

The chain has TRBV7-3 and TRBJ1-1, with D possibly matching TRBD1 (5 bases). The CDR3 is 13 residues long. V was clipped by 5 bases and J by 7 bases, with 14 bases between them. The germline gives CDR1 SGHTA, CDR2 FQGTGA. DNA of the CDR3: TGTGCCAGCAGCGCGACCGTCCAGGGTGAAGCTTTCTTT. This codes for CASSATVQGEAFF. The full variable domain, completed using reference TRBV7-3 and TRBJ1-1, is GAGVSQTPSNKVTEKGKYVELRCDPISGHTALYWYRQSLGQGPEFLIYFQGTGAADDSGLPNDRFFAVRPEGSVSTLKIQRTERGDSAVYLCASSATVQGEAFFGQGTRLTVV.

CDR3 loop: CAWSVGGPGRYGYTF. The CDR3 DNA sequence: TGTGCCTGGAGTGTTGGGGGCCCCGGGCGTTATGGCTACACCTTC. This chain links TRBV30 with TRBJ1-2, with a possible D match to TRBD1 (6 bases). The CDR3 sequence is 15 residues long. Trimming took 0 bases from V and 5 from J, leaving 16 bases between them. The germline CDR1 and CDR2 sequences are GTSNPN and SVGIG (reference sequence).

A single count supports this clone. The V call is TRBV7-9, the J call TRBJ2-6; D not resolved. Trimming shortened V by 3 bases and J by 2 bases, and 8 bases separated the two germline ends. The CDR3 is made up of 15 amino acids. Germline V gene sequence: CDR1 SEHNR, CDR2 FQNEAQ (reference sequence). CDR3 DNA sequence: TGTGCCAGCAGCTTGATCGGACCTGGGGCCAACGTCCTGACTTTC. Protein sequence: CASSLIGPGANVLTF.

The rearrangement uses TRBV5-1 and TRBJ2-2, with D hard to call. V lost 4 bases and J lost 5, with 6 bases in between. CDR1 is SGHRS and CDR2 is YFSETQ in the germline V gene. This CDR3 is 12 amino acids long. The CDR3 sequence: CASSQRTGELFF. The CDR3 nucleotides read TGCGCCAGCAGCCAACGTACCGGGGAGCTGTTTTTT.

This chain links TRBV7-9 with TRBJ2-7; no clear D gene. This CDR3 contains 12 residues. V lost 5 bases and J lost 7, with 12 bases in between. The germline V gene encodes CDR1 SEHNR and CDR2 FQNEAQ (reference sequence). The CDR3 bases are TGTGCCAGCAGCCTCCAGAGTTTGGAGCAGTACTTC. Its protein product is CASSLQSLEQYF.

This sequence joins TRBV11-2 and TRBJ2-3; 7 bases line up with TRBD2. The CDR3 has 14 residues. Trimming cost V 5 bases and J 8 bases; bases outside gene matches: 10. Germline CDR1 is SGHAT and CDR2 is FQNNGV. CDR3 loop: CASSLGGEHGTQYF. CDR3 nucleotide sequence: TGTGCCAGCAGCCTGGGGGGGGAACATGGTACGCAGTATTTT.

The chain is built from TRBV6-5 and TRBJ1-2; D may be TRBD1 (5 bases). Trimming stripped 5 bases from V and 0 bases from J, with 10 bases between. The CDR3 length is 14 residues. Per germline, CDR1 MNHEY and CDR2 SVGAGI. The CDR3 protein is CASSRTKPNYGYTF. The CDR3 nucleotides read TGTGCCAGCAGTCGGACAAAACCTAACTATGGCTACACCTTC.

This chain links TRBV6-6 with TRBJ2-3; a weak D match, TRBD1 (5 bases). The CDR3 is made up of 12 amino acids. The germline V gene encodes CDR1 MNHNY and CDR2 SVGAGI (reference sequence). V shed 4 bases and J shed 5 bases, with 7 bases lying between them. CDR3 coding DNA: TGTGCCAGCAGTTCACAGGTAGATACGCAGTATTTT. Its protein product is CASSSQVDTQYF.

The chain combines TRBV7-2 with TRBJ2-3, with D possibly TRBD2 on 7 matching bases. In germline, CDR1 is SGHTA, CDR2 FQGNSA. V lost 5 bases and J lost 1, with 16 bases in between. The CDR3 is 16 residues long. CDR3 DNA sequence: TGTGCCAGCAGCCATTCCGCGGGGGCCCGCACAGATACGCAGTATTTT. It translates to CASSHSAGARTDTQYF.

The chain recombines TRBV5-1 with TRBJ2-7; D remains unclear. Germline values: CDR1 SGHRS, CDR2 YFSETQ. The CDR3 loop spans 14 amino acids. Between the trimmed V and J ends, which lost 0 bases and 3 bases, there was a span of 10 bases. CDR3 bases: TGCGCCAGCAGCTTGGGGGCAGGTAACTACGAGCAGTACTTC. Translated: CASSLGAGNYEQYF.

The chain's CDR3 is CASSFGRSNQPQHF. Written as DNA, the CDR3 is TGTGCCAGCAGTTTTGGCAGGAGCAATCAGCCCCAGCATTTT. This chain connects TRBV6-5 to TRBJ1-5; D is undetermined. The CDR3 spans 14 residues. Germline V CDR1 and CDR2: MNHEY, SVGAGI. The V gene lost 4 bases and the J gene lost 1 base, with 8 bases spanning the gap.

The chain joins TRBV27 to TRBJ1-1; D unclear. CDR3 length: 14 amino acids. CDR1 and CDR2 (germline): MNHEY, SMNVEV (reference sequence). The ends were cut back, 5 bases at V and 0 bases at J, with 10 bases in the middle. In DNA form, the CDR3 reads TGTGCCAGCAGTAGCTCGACACTGAACACTGAAGCTTTCTTT. Residues: CASSSSTLNTEAFF.